These 2 T cell receptor beta chains came from one sample sequenced in a study of CD8+ T cells in alopecia areata. Sequencing templates came from extracted RNA that was reverse transcribed into cDNA. The data were produced by immunoSEQ multiplex PCR, yet TCRdb's version contains in-frame clones alone and is incomplete. The sample contains over 100,000 clones, none of them singletons. Input material: lesional skin. The source is a C3H/HeJ mouse with alopecia areata. For this mouse line, the MHC haplotype is H2-k.

This clone turned up a few times. TCRdb and the translated DNA give different amino acids at residue 12; the protein presented here is the one translated from the DNA. All gene names here are mouse names. Read coverage stops 3 residues before the CDR3 terminus; the germline J gene supplies the remainder. This chain links TRBV19 with TRBJ1-6, with 7 bases matching TRBD1. TRBJ1-6 is an ORF, with its function uncertain. J gave up 5 bases and V 2 bases, and 4 bases lay outside the gene matches. The CDR3 runs 15 residues. Per germline, CDR1 FNHDT and CDR2 SITEND (reference sequence). CDR3 bases read: TGTGCCAGCAGTATCGCAGGGGGGAATAATTCGCCC. It is translated as CASSIAGGNNSP. The full CDR3 reads CASSIAGGNNSPLYF.

This clone was observed a handful of times. The listed genes are named as in mouse. Read data end 4 residues before the CDR3 end; the end is taken from the germline J gene. The rearrangement uses TRBV19 and TRBJ1-1; no definite D call. The CDR3 totals 13 residues. Germline V gene data show CDR1 as FNHDT and CDR2 as SITEND (reference sequence). With 4 bases removed from V and 1 base from J, the gap between germline ends came to 8 bases. Incomplete CDR3 DNA: TGTGCCAGCAGTTATACAGAAAACACA. Translation: CASSYTENT. The entire CDR3 is CASSYTENTEVFF.